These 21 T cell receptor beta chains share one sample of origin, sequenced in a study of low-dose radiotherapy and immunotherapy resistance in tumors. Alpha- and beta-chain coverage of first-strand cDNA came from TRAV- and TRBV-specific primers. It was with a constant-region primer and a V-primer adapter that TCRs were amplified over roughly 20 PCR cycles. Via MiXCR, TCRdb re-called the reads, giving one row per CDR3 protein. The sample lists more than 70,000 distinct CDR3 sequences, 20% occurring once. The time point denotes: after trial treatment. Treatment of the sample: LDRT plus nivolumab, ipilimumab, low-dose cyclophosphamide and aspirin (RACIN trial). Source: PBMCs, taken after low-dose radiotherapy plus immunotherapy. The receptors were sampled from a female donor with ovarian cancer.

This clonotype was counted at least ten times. CDR3 amino acids: CASSLYSYEQYF. The CDR3 DNA reads TGTGCCAGCAGCCTATATTCCTACGAGCAGTACTTC. J is TRBJ2-7 and V is TRBV6-2 or TRBV6-3; no firm D call. There are 12 residues in the CDR3. Per germline, CDR1 MNHEY and CDR2 SVGEGT. Trimming took off 6 bases at V and 1 base at J, with 7 bases between the two ends.

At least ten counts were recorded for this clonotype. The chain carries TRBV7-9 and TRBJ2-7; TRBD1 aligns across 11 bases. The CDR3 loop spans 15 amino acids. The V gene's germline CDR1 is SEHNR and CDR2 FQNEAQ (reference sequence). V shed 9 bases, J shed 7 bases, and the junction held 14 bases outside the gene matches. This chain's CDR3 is CASTWLGQGAGEQYF. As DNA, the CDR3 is TGTGCCAGTACCTGGCTCGGACAGGGGGCGGGAGAGCAGTACTTC. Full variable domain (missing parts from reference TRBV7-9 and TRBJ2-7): DTGVSQNPRHKITKRGQNVTFRCDPISEHNRLYWYRQTLGQGPEFLTYFQNEAQLEKSRLLSDRFSAERPKGSFSTLEIQRTEQGDSAMYLCASTWLGQGAGEQYFGPGTRLTVT.

The CDR3, as DNA: TGTGCCTGGAGTGTAAGACAGGGACCTAATGAAAAACTGTTTTTT. It specifies CAWSVRQGPNEKLFF. The chain couples TRBV30 to TRBJ1-4; TRBD1 agrees at 7 bases. This CDR3 has 15 residues. J gave up 3 bases and V 0 bases, and 4 bases lay outside the gene matches. The germline CDR1 and CDR2 sequences are GTSNPN and SVGIG (reference sequence).

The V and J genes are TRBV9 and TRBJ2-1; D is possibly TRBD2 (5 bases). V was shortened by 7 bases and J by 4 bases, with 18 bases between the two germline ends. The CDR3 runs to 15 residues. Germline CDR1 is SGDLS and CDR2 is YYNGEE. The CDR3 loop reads CASVGPGISYNEQFF. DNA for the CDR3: TGTGCCAGCGTAGGCCCCGGGATTAGTTACAATGAGCAGTTCTTC.

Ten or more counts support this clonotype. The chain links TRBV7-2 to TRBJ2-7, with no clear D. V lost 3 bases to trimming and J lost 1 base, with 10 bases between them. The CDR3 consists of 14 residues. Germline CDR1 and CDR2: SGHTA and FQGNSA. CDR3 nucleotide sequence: TGTGCCAGCAGCTTTAGTGCAGCTTCCTACGAGCAGTACTTC. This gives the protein CASSFSAASYEQYF.

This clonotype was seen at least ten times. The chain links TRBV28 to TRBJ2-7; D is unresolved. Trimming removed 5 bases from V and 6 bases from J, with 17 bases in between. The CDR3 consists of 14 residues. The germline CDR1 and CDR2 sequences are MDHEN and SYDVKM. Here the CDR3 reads CASSPLAGQSEQYF. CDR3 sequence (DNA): TGTGCCAGCAGTCCCCTGGCAGGCCAGAGCGAGCAGTACTTC.

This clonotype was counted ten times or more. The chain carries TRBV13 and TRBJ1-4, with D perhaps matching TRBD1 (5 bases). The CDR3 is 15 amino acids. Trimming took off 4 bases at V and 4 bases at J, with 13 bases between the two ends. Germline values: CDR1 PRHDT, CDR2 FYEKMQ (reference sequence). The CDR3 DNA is TGTGCCAGCAGCTCCAGTGGGGGAGGTAATGAAAAACTGTTTTTT. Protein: CASSSSGGGNEKLFF.

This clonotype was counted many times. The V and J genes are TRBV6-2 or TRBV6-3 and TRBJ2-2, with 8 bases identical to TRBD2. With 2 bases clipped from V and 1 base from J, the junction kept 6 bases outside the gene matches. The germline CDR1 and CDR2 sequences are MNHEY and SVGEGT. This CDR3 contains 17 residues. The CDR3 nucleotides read TGTGCCAGCAGTTACGTGGCCGGGAGGGTGAACACCGGGGAGCTGTTTTTT. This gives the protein CASSYVAGRVNTGELFF.

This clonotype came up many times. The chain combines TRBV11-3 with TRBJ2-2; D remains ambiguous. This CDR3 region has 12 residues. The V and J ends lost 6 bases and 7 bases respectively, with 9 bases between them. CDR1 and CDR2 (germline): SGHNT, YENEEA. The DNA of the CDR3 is TGTGCCAGCAGTCACCGATTCGGGGAGCTGTTTTTT. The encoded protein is CASSHRFGELFF.

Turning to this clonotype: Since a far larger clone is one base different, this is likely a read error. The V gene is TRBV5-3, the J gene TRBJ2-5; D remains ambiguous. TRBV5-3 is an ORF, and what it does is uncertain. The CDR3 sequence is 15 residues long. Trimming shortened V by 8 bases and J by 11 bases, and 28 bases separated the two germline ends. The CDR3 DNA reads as TGTGCCAGCAGCCTCGACTCCTCCAACTACAATGAGCAGTACTTC. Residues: CASSLDSSNYNEQYF.

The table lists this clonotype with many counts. Here the CDR3 reads CATSRGKGQDYSYEQYF. As DNA, the CDR3 is TGTGCCACCAGCAGAGGGAAGGGACAGGATTATTCCTACGAGCAGTACTTC. This chain uses TRBV15 with TRBJ2-7; the match to TRBD1 covers 8 bases. This CDR3 is 17 amino acids long. With 1 base clipped from V and 1 base from J, the junction kept 9 bases outside the gene matches. Germline CDR1 and CDR2: LNHNV and YYDKDF (reference sequence).

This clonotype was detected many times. As DNA, the CDR3 is TGTGCCAGCAGTCTCACAGGGGCTGATGGCTACACCTTC. This gives the protein CASSLTGADGYTF. This sequence joins TRBV6-2 or TRBV6-3 and TRBJ1-2; TRBD1 matches at 7 bases. Trimming at V came to 5 bases and at J to 6 bases, leaving 6 bases not matched to a gene. Per the germline V gene, CDR1 is MNHEY and CDR2 is SVGEGT. The CDR3 has 13 amino acids.

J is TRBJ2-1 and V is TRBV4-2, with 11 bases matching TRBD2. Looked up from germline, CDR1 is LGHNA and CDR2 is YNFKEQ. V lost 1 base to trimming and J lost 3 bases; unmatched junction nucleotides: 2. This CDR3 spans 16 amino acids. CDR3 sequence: CASSQVLAGVYNEQFF. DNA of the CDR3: TGTGCCAGCAGCCAAGTACTAGCGGGGGTCTACAATGAGCAGTTCTTC.

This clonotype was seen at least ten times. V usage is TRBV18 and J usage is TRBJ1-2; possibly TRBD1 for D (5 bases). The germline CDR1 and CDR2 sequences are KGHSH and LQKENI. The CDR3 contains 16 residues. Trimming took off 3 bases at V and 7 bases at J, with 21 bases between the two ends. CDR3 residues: CASSPRDPGASVGYTF. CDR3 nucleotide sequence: TGTGCCAGCTCACCCCGGGACCCGGGAGCGTCGGTTGGCTACACCTTC.

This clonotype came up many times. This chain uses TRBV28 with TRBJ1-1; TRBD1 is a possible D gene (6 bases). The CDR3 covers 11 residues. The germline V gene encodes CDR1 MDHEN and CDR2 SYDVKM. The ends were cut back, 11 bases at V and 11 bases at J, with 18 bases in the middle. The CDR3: CALRGGLTAFF. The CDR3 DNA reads TGTGCCCTGAGAGGGGGGCTGACGGCTTTCTTT. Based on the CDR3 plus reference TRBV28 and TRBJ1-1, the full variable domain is DVKVTQSSRYLVKRTGEKVFLECVQDMDHENMFWYRQDPGLGLRLIYFSYDVKMKEKGDIPEGYSVSREKKERFSLILESASTNQTSMYLCALRGGLTAFFGQGTRLTVV.

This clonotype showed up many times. This CDR3 is CASSPIAGDPFTSSYNEQFF. DNA for the CDR3: TGTGCCAGCTCACCTATAGCGGGAGATCCATTCACTAGCTCCTACAATGAGCAGTTCTTC. The chain employs TRBV18 and TRBJ2-1, with 9 bases fitting TRBD2. V dropped 3 bases and J dropped 0; count of bases not matched to a gene: 15. This CDR3 is 20 amino acids long. Germline values: CDR1 KGHSH, CDR2 LQKENI.

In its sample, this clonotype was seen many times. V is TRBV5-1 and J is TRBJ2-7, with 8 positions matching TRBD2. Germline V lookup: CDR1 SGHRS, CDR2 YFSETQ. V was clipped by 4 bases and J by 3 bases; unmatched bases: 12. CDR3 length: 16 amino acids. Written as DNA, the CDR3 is TGCGCCAGCAGCCCCCTTGGCAGCGGGGGAATCTACGAGCAGTACTTC. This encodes CASSPLGSGGIYEQYF.

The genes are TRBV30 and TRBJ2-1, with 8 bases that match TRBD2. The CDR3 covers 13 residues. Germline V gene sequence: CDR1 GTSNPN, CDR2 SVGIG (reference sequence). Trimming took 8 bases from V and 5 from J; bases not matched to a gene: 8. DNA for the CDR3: TGTGCCGGCCAGGTAGCGGGGAACAATGAGCAGTTCTTC. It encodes CAGQVAGNNEQFF.

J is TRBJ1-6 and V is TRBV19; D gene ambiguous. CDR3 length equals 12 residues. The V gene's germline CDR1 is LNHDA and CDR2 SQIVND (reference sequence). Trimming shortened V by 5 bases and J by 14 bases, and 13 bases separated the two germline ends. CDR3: CASSFNRGALHF. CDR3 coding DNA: TGTGCCAGTAGTTTCAATCGTGGGGCCCTCCACTTT. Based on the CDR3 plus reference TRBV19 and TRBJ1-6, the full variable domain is DGGITQSPKYLFRKEGQNVTLSCEQNLNHDAMYWYRQDPGQGLRLIYYSQIVNDFQKGDIAEGYSVSREKKESFPLTVTSAQKNPTAFYLCASSFNRGALHFGNGTRLTVT.

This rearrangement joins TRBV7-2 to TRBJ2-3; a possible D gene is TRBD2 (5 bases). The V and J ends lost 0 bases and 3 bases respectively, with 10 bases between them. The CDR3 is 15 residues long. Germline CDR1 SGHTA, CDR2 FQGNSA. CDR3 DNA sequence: TGTGCCAGCAGCTTAGCGGGAACGGGAACAGATACGCAGTATTTT. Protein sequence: CASSLAGTGTDTQYF.

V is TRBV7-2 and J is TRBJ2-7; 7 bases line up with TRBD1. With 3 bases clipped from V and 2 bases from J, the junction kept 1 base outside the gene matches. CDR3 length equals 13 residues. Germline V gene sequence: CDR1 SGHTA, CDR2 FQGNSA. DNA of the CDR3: TGTGCCAGCAGCTTGACAGGGCCCTACGAGCAGTACTTC. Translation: CASSLTGPYEQYF.